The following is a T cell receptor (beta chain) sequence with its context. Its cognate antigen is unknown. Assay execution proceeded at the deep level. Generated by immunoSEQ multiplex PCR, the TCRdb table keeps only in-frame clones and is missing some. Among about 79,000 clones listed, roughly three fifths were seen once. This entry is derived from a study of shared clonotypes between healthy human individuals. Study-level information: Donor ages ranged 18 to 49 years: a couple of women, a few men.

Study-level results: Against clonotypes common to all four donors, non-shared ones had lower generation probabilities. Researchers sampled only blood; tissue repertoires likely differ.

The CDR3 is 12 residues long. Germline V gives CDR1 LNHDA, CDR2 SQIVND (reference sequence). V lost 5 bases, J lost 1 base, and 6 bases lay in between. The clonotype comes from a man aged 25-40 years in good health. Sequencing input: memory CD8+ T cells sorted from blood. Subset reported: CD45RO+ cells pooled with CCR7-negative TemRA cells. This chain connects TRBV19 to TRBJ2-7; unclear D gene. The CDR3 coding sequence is TGTGCCAGTAGTGGTGTTTCCTACGAGCAGTACTTC. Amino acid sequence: CASSGVSYEQYF.